Shown below are 20 T cell receptor beta chains from a single sample sequenced in a study of T cells in localized non-small cell lung cancer. Sequencing was performed with immunoSEQ multiplex PCR; in TCRdb, only in-frame clones are kept and a portion is missing. The table has tens of thousands of clones, about 80% seen once. The input for sequencing was peripheral blood, taken before any cancer treatment. The source is a man aged 35 to 70 with stage I squamous cell lung carcinoma.

V is TRBV6-6 and J is TRBJ2-7; the D is unclear. V lost 4 bases and J 3 bases, leaving 7 bases between the germline ends. Germline loops: CDR1 MNHNY, CDR2 SVGAGI (reference sequence). The CDR3 loop spans 12 amino acids. The CDR3 DNA reads TGTGCCAGCAGTTCGGCTGTCTACGAGCAGTACTTC. Amino acid sequence: CASSSAVYEQYF.

The sample holds one count of this clone. The chain uses TRBV6-1 and TRBJ1-5; 7 bases are a match to TRBD1. This CDR3 is 14 amino acids long. With V trimmed by 6 bases and J by 5 bases, 7 bases remained unmatched. Germline assignment: CDR1 MNHNS and CDR2 SASEGT. Here the CDR3 reads CASSLQGLDQPQHF. The CDR3 DNA reads TGTGCCAGCAGCCTACAGGGGTTAGATCAGCCCCAGCATTTT.

The gene calls are TRBV6-7 and TRBJ1-5; possibly TRBD1 for D (5 bases). TRBV6-7 is an ORF, with its function uncertain. Between the trimmed V and J ends, which lost 6 bases and 0 bases, there was a span of 15 bases. The CDR3 loop spans 16 amino acids. The CDR3 here is CASSQGTEHSNQPQHF. CDR3 nucleotide sequence: TGTGCCAGCAGCCAAGGGACGGAACATAGCAATCAGCCCCAGCATTTT.

This clone was picked up one time. The chain is built from TRBV11-1 and TRBJ2-7; D unresolved. Germline V lookup: CDR1 SGHAT, CDR2 FQDESV (reference sequence). The V end was cut by 5 bases, the J end by 5 bases, with 10 bases between. CDR3 size: 12 residues. CDR3 sequence: CASSPSSDEQYF. In nucleotides, the CDR3 is TGTGCCAGCAGCCCCTCCAGCGACGAGCAGTACTTC.

The J gene is TRBJ1-1, the V gene TRBV2; weak D call: TRBD1 (6 bases). CDR1 SNHLY and CDR2 FYNNEI come from the germline V gene. The CDR3 consists of 15 residues. The V end was cut by 5 bases, the J end by 1 base, with 14 bases between. CDR3 DNA sequence: TGTGCCAGCAGTTACTTAGGGACAACGAACACTGAAGCTTTCTTT. This gives the protein CASSYLGTTNTEAFF. Using reference TRBV2 and TRBJ1-1 for the parts outside the CDR3, the full variable domain is EPEVTQTPSHQVTQMGQEVILRCVPISNHLYFYWYRQILGQKVEFLVSFYNNEISEKSEIFDDQFSVERPDGSNFTLKIRSTKLEDSAMYFCASSYLGTTNTEAFFGQGTRLTVV.

The rearrangement links TRBV9 to TRBJ1-3; TRBD1 might be the D (5 bases). Trimming removed 3 bases from V and 4 bases from J, with 14 bases in between. The length of the CDR3 is 15 residues. The germline V gene has CDR1 SGDLS and CDR2 YYNGEE. The CDR3: CASSESQGTGNTIYF. The DNA of the CDR3 is TGTGCCAGCAGCGAGAGCCAGGGTACGGGAAACACCATATATTTT. Complete variable domain (other parts from reference TRBV9 and TRBJ1-3): DSGVTQTPKHLITATGQRVTLRCSPRSGDLSVYWYQQSLDQGLQFLIQYYNGEERAKGNILERFSAQQFPDLHSELNLSSLELGDSALYFCASSESQGTGNTIYFGEGSWLTVV.

This sequence joins TRBV5-1 and TRBJ2-2; D might be TRBD1 (6 bases). Germline V gene lookup returns CDR1 SGHRS and CDR2 YFSETQ. The CDR3 extends over 15 amino acids. Between the trimmed V and J ends, which lost 5 bases and 0 bases, there was a span of 11 bases. The CDR3 bases are TGCGCCAGCAGGCCCGGGACAACGAACACCGGGGAGCTGTTTTTT. Its protein is CASRPGTTNTGELFF.

The rearrangement links TRBV6-5 to TRBJ2-2; tentatively, D is TRBD1 (5 bases). The CDR3 loop spans 14 amino acids. Germline CDR1 is MNHEY and CDR2 is SVGAGI. Trimming cost V 7 bases and J 3 bases, with 12 bases left between them. As DNA, the CDR3 is TGTGCCAGCACCATAGGGGTTCACACCGGGGAGCTGTTTTTT. Amino acids: CASTIGVHTGELFF.

The chain carries TRBV30 and TRBJ2-7; D unresolved. Germline V lookup: CDR1 GTSNPN, CDR2 SVGIG (reference sequence). The CDR3 contains 8 residues. The CDR3: CAGCEQYF. The CDR3 DNA follows: TGTGCTGGGTGCGAGCAGTACTTC.

This clone came up a few times. The V gene is TRBV4-2, the J gene TRBJ1-1, with D uncertain. The V gene lost 1 base and the J gene lost 6 bases, with 3 bases spanning the gap. The germline gives CDR1 LGHNA, CDR2 YNFKEQ. The CDR3 totals 11 residues. This chain's CDR3 is CASSQGPEAFF. Here the CDR3 DNA reads TGTGCCAGCAGCCAAGGTCCTGAAGCTTTCTTT.

The chain combines TRBV28 with TRBJ2-7; 9 positions agree with TRBD1. Germline V gives CDR1 MDHEN, CDR2 SYDVKM. Trimming took 4 bases from V and 0 from J; bases not matched to a gene: 4. The CDR3 has 15 residues. CDR3 in amino acids: CASSSTGGSSYEQYF. CDR3 bases: TGTGCCAGCAGTTCTACAGGGGGCAGCTCCTACGAGCAGTACTTC.

The V call is TRBV4-1, the J call TRBJ2-3; possible D gene TRBD2, 5 bases. CDR1 and CDR2 (germline): MGHRA, YSYEKL. The V end lost 0 bases, the J end lost 9 bases, and 13 bases lay between the germline ends. The CDR3 runs to 14 residues. DNA for the CDR3: TGCGCCAGCAGCCAAGATGGCAGCGGCGGCACGCAGTATTTT. It codes for CASSQDGSGGTQYF.

The genes are TRBV19 and TRBJ1-6; D gene ambiguous. The CDR3 is made up of 14 amino acids. Germline V gene data show CDR1 as LNHDA and CDR2 as SQIVND (reference sequence). Deletions cut 4 bases from V and 4 bases from J, with 8 bases between. The CDR3 nucleotides read TGTGCCAGTAGTAGGACGGTTTATAATTCACCCCTCCACTTT. Amino acids: CASSRTVYNSPLHF.

The J gene is TRBJ2-2, the V gene TRBV7-9; D might be TRBD2 (5 bases). The CDR3 totals 16 residues. The germline V and J ends were trimmed by 7 bases and 2 bases, with 17 bases remaining between them. The germline CDR1 and CDR2 sequences are SEHNR and FQNEAQ (reference sequence). CDR3 sequence: CASTRPGMVNTGELFF. The CDR3 DNA sequence: TGTGCCAGCACCAGGCCGGGGATGGTTAACACCGGGGAGCTGTTTTTT.

The rearrangement joins TRBV7-8 to TRBJ1-5, with D unclear. Trimming took off 3 bases at V and 0 bases at J, with 9 bases between the two ends. The CDR3 is 15 amino acids. The germline V gene has CDR1 SGHVS and CDR2 FQNEAQ. CDR3 nucleotide sequence: TGTGCCAGCAGCTTGTCTTCTAATAGCAATCAGCCCCAGCATTTT. This translates into CASSLSSNSNQPQHF.

CDR3 nucleotides: TGTGCCAGCAATAAGGACCTCTACGAGCAGTACTTC. Its translation: CASNKDLYEQYF. This chain joins TRBV2 and TRBJ2-7; D unresolved. V dropped 7 bases and J dropped 3 bases, with 10 bases sitting between them. The CDR3 has 12 residues. Germline CDR1 and CDR2: SNHLY and FYNNEI.

J is TRBJ1-3 and V is TRBV19, with D unclear. The CDR3 is 15 amino acids. The V and J ends lost 5 bases and 0 bases respectively, with 11 bases between them. Germline lookup yields CDR1 LNHDA and CDR2 SQIVND (reference sequence). CDR3 nucleotide sequence: TGTGCCAGTAGTCCCTCCGCTTTCTCTGGAAACACCATATATTTT. Translated: CASSPSAFSGNTIYF.

The chain joins TRBV4-3 to TRBJ2-7, with D possibly TRBD1 on 6 matching bases. The CDR3 covers 14 residues. The germline gives CDR1 LGHNA, CDR2 YSLEER. Trimming shortened V by 3 bases and J by 6 bases, and 15 bases separated the two germline ends. The CDR3 DNA sequence: TGCGCCAGCAGCCACGCAATTCAGGGGTTCGAGCAGTACTTC. This encodes CASSHAIQGFEQYF.

This rearrangement joins TRBV28 to TRBJ1-2; possible D gene TRBD1, 5 bases. This CDR3 contains 15 residues. V was trimmed by 4 bases and J by 1 base, leaving 13 bases between them. Germline V gene data show CDR1 as MDHEN and CDR2 as SYDVKM. DNA of the CDR3: TGTGCCAGCAGTTCAGGGACGGCCTATAACTATGGCTACACCTTC. Residues: CASSSGTAYNYGYTF.

The chain combines TRBV18 with TRBJ1-5; D is unresolved. CDR3 length equals 17 residues. V shed 1 base and J shed 3 bases, with 16 bases lying between them. The germline V gene has CDR1 KGHSH and CDR2 LQKENI. The CDR3 DNA is TGTGCCAGCTCACCACTAAGCCATGGAGAGCACAATCAGCCCCAGCATTTT. The encoded protein is CASSPLSHGEHNQPQHF.